The 21 T cell receptor beta chains below all came from one sample that was sequenced in a study of blood T cell repertoires in COVID-19. Clones were sequenced by immunoSEQ multiplex PCR, and TCRdb holds only the in-frame ones, with some missing. The sample contains 250,000 to 300,000 clones, around nine tenths of which appear only once. Material: PBMCs or T cells enriched from blood (not recorded which). The receptors were gathered from a woman in her thirties or forties who had recovered from COVID-19.

CDR3 DNA sequence: TGTGCCAGCAGAAGACAGAGAAAGAGCACTGAAGCTTTCTTT. Protein: CASRRQRKSTEAFF. The genes are TRBV6-5 and TRBJ1-1; the D gene is possibly TRBD1 (5 bases). V was cut by 6 bases and J by 4 bases, with 15 bases left in between. CDR3 length: 14 residues. Looked up from germline, CDR1 is MNHEY and CDR2 is SVGAGI.

CDR3 protein: CASSFSGVGTGTHQYF. In DNA form, the CDR3 reads TGTGCCAGCAGTTTTTCTGGGGTTGGGACAGGAACCCACCAGTACTTC. The chain uses TRBV28 and TRBJ2-7, with 8 nucleotides matching TRBD1. The CDR3 has 16 residues. Unmatched junction bases numbered 17, after V lost 3 bases and J lost 10 bases. Germline values: CDR1 MDHEN, CDR2 SYDVKM.

The chain is built from TRBV5-1 and TRBJ1-1; D gene uncertain. The CDR3 has 15 residues. Germline CDR1 and CDR2: SGHRS and YFSETQ. Trimming took 4 bases from V and 10 from J, leaving 23 bases between them. The DNA of the CDR3 is TGCGCCAGCAGCCCCAACACAGACCCTCGGGGAGGAGCTTTCTTT. Its protein product is CASSPNTDPRGGAFF.

In this sample, this clone turned up a few times. The rearrangement joins TRBV5-1 to TRBJ2-5; TRBD2 matches at 11 bases. The V gene end was trimmed by 0 bases and the J gene end by 4 bases; junction bases not matched to a gene: 2. Germline CDR1 SGHRS, CDR2 YFSETQ. The CDR3 covers 15 residues. CDR3 loop: CASSLGTSGPETQYF. The CDR3 nucleotides read TGCGCCAGCAGCTTGGGGACTAGCGGGCCAGAGACCCAGTACTTC.

The genes are TRBV18 and TRBJ1-1; 9 nucleotides match TRBD1. The germline V gene has CDR1 KGHSH and CDR2 LQKENI. V shed 3 bases and J 0 bases; nucleotides not matched to a gene: 8. The CDR3 length is 17 residues. CDR3 loop: CASSPPGTGRLNTEAFF. CDR3 coding DNA: TGTGCCAGCTCACCGCCCGGGACAGGGAGGTTGAACACTGAAGCTTTCTTT. Combining the CDR3 with reference TRBV18 and TRBJ1-1 gives the whole variable domain NAGVMQNPRHLVRRRGQEARLRCSPMKGHSHVYWYRQLPEEGLKFMVYLQKENIIDESGMPKERFSAEFPKEGPSILRIQQVVRGDSAAYFCASSPPGTGRLNTEAFFGQGTRLTVV.

This chain links TRBV4-2 with TRBJ1-3; D uncertain. Germline V gene sequence: CDR1 LGHNA, CDR2 YNFKEQ. This CDR3 comprises 16 residues. V dropped 3 bases and J dropped 2 bases, with 14 bases sitting between them. The CDR3 reads CASSHTKTVAGNTIYF. CDR3 coding DNA: TGTGCCAGCAGCCACACGAAAACAGTGGCTGGAAACACCATATATTTT.

This clone occurred a few times. CDR3 nucleotides: TGTGCCAGCAGCCCGCGCTGGACTAGCGGGAGTGGTGAGCAGTTCTTC. It encodes CASSPRWTSGSGEQFF. J is TRBJ2-1 and V is TRBV7-9; 13 bases fit TRBD2. CDR1 and CDR2 from the germline V gene are SEHNR and FQNEAQ (reference sequence). This CDR3 is built from 16 residues. Trimming removed 5 bases from V and 9 bases from J; junction bases left unmatched: 10.

This chain joins TRBV5-1 and TRBJ2-6; TRBD2 matches 8 bases. The V and J ends lost 2 bases and 2 bases, in that order; junction bases with no gene match: 3. Germline V gene data show CDR1 as SGHRS and CDR2 as YFSETQ. The CDR3 is 16 residues long. The CDR3 here is CASSLSGGTGANVLTF. The CDR3 DNA reads TGCGCCAGCAGCTTATCGGGAGGGACTGGGGCCAACGTCCTGACTTTC.

The chain links TRBV25-1 to TRBJ1-6; the D is unclear. Germline lookup yields CDR1 MGHDK and CDR2 SYGVNS. V lost 6 bases and J lost 5, with 8 bases in between. The length of the CDR3 is 13 residues. The CDR3 protein is CASRAMDNSPLHF. For the CDR3, the DNA is TGTGCCAGCAGAGCAATGGATAATTCACCCCTCCACTTT.

The chain links TRBV19 to TRBJ1-1, with TRBD1 matching 9 bases. V was pared by 4 bases and J by 4 bases, with 4 bases of the junction left unmatched. Germline V lookup: CDR1 LNHDA, CDR2 SQIVND (reference sequence). The CDR3 runs to 14 residues. CDR3 residues: CASSTGQGTTEAFF. In nucleotides, the CDR3 is TGTGCCAGTAGTACAGGACAGGGGACCACTGAAGCTTTCTTT.

A single count supports this clone. The chain combines TRBV5-8 with TRBJ2-7, with TRBD2 identical over 7 bases. Germline CDR1 and CDR2: SGHTS and YDEGEE. The CDR3 is 13 residues long. Trimming at V came to 4 bases and at J to 5 bases, leaving 6 bases not matched to a gene. The CDR3 sequence is CASSPGLTNEQYF. CDR3 DNA: TGTGCCAGCAGCCCGGGACTAACCAACGAGCAGTACTTC.

V gene TRBV5-1 combines with J gene TRBJ2-7; 9 nucleotides line up with TRBD1. CDR1 and CDR2 from the germline V gene are SGHRS and YFSETQ. V was clipped by 0 bases and J by 5 bases; unmatched bases: 6. The CDR3 runs 15 residues. This CDR3 reads CASSLAWTGVHEQYF. CDR3 coding DNA: TGCGCCAGCAGCTTGGCCTGGACAGGGGTCCACGAGCAGTACTTC.

The rearrangement links TRBV7-9 to TRBJ1-4; D is uncertain. Germline V gene sequence: CDR1 SEHNR, CDR2 FQNEAQ (reference sequence). With 3 bases removed from V and 8 bases from J, the gap between germline ends came to 19 bases. CDR3 length equals 16 residues. The CDR3 is CASSLGTADSGEKLFF. For the CDR3, the DNA is TGTGCCAGCAGCTTGGGTACCGCGGATTCGGGGGAAAAACTGTTTTTT.

The chain links TRBV15 to TRBJ1-1, with D possibly matching TRBD1 (5 bases). V dropped 2 bases and J dropped 7 bases, with 8 bases sitting between them. The length of the CDR3 is 12 residues. The germline V gene encodes CDR1 LNHNV and CDR2 YYDKDF (reference sequence). As DNA, the CDR3 is TGTGCCACCAGCAGACAGGGATATGAAGCTTTCTTT. As protein: CATSRQGYEAFF.

Details on this clone: The germline gene is not matched at one end of the junction; a read error may be the cause. The chain carries TRBV5-6 and TRBJ1-2; a possible D gene is TRBD1 (6 bases). The CDR3 totals 13 residues. CDR1 and CDR2 (germline): SGHDT, YYEEEE. The CDR3 region is CASSFTSQGRHSF. DNA of the CDR3: TGTGCCAGCAGCTTTACCTCGCAGGGGCGACACTCCTTC.

The chain employs TRBV7-9 and TRBJ1-6; the D is unclear. V was shortened by 4 bases and J by 6 bases, with 10 bases between the two germline ends. CDR3 size: 14 residues. The germline gives CDR1 SEHNR, CDR2 FQNEAQ (reference sequence). In nucleotides, the CDR3 is TGTGCCAGCAGCTACGACATCTCTAATTCACCCCTCCACTTT. Encoded protein: CASSYDISNSPLHF.

V and J are TRBV7-3 and TRBJ2-7; 11 bases line up with TRBD2. Germline values: CDR1 SGHTA, CDR2 FQGTGA. V lost 5 bases to trimming and J lost 5 bases; unmatched junction nucleotides: 14. The CDR3 is 17 residues long. The CDR3 DNA is TGTGCCAGCAGCCTTAGCGGGAGGGCCTTGATTTTCGACGAGCAGTACTTC. Amino acids: CASSLSGRALIFDEQYF.

The V gene is TRBV19, the J gene TRBJ1-3, with 7 bases aligning to TRBD1. The CDR3 is made up of 14 amino acids. Germline trimming cut 7 bases from V and 2 bases from J; bases unmatched to any gene: 5. Germline V lookup: CDR1 LNHDA, CDR2 SQIVND (reference sequence). The CDR3 sequence is CASTQGIPGNTIYF. As DNA, the CDR3 is TGTGCCAGTACACAGGGGATCCCTGGAAACACCATATATTTT.

A single count supports this clone. V and J are TRBV7-9 and TRBJ1-3, with 7 bases fitting TRBD1. Germline V gene data show CDR1 as SEHNR and CDR2 as FQNEAQ (reference sequence). V shed 2 bases and J 4 bases; nucleotides not matched to a gene: 11. The CDR3 runs to 17 residues. The CDR3 protein is CASSLRLTGESGNTIYF. The DNA of the CDR3 is TGTGCCAGCAGCTTAAGGCTCACAGGGGAATCCGGAAACACCATATATTTT.

The chain is built from TRBV18 and TRBJ2-7; 9 bases match TRBD1. The CDR3 extends over 14 amino acids. V dropped 2 bases and J dropped 7; count of bases not matched to a gene: 6. The germline gives CDR1 KGHSH, CDR2 LQKENI. The CDR3 sequence is CASSPMGQGLEQYF. The CDR3 DNA is TGTGCCAGCTCACCAATGGGACAGGGCCTGGAGCAGTACTTC.

This clone has a handful of counts. The chain has TRBV5-1 and TRBJ1-3; 7 bases fit TRBD1. This CDR3 contains 14 residues. With 8 bases clipped from V and 2 bases from J, the junction kept 7 bases outside the gene matches. Germline loops: CDR1 SGHRS, CDR2 YFSETQ. The CDR3 spells CASTGAPPGNTIYF. The CDR3 DNA reads as TGCGCCAGTACAGGGGCCCCCCCTGGAAACACCATATATTTT.